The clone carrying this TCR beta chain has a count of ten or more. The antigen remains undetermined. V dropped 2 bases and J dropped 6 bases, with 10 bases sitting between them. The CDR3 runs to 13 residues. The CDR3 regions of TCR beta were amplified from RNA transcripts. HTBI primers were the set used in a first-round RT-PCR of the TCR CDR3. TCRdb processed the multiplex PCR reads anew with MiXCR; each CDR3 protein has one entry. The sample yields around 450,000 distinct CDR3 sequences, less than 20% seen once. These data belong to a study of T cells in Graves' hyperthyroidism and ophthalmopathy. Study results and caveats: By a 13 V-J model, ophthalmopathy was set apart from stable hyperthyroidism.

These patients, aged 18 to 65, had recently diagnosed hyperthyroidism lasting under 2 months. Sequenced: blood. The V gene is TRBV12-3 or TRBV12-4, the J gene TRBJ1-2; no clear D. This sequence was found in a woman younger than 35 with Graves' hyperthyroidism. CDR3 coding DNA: TGTGCCAGCAGTTTACTGCAGCCGAATGGCTACACCTTC. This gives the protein CASSLLQPNGYTF.